The subject of this entry is one T cell receptor (beta chain). Profiled with immunoSEQ multiplex PCR; TCRdb holds only in-frame clones, not every one. This table has some 700,000 clones, around 91% appearing once. This record belongs to a study of shared clonotypes between healthy human individuals. The CDR3 totals 15 residues. The junction had 7 bases not matched to a gene; V was cut back by 6 bases and J by 6 bases. From germline, CDR1 is MNHEY and CDR2 SVGAGI. Sample: memory CD8+ T cells from PBMCs. The subset is: CD45RO+ cells pooled with CCR7-negative TemRA cells. This rearrangement joins TRBV6-5 to TRBJ2-1, with 11 nucleotides matching TRBD1. The sequence came from a man younger than 35 in good health. Some clones in this sample may be carry-over from other donors' samples. The CDR3: CASRFGQGAFNEQFF. CDR3 coding DNA: TGTGCCAGCAGGTTTGGACAGGGGGCGTTCAATGAGCAGTTCTTC.